This T cell receptor (beta chain) was identified in a study of T cells in Graves' hyperthyroidism and ophthalmopathy. This clonotype was counted ten times or more. The CDR3 loop spans 13 amino acids. V gave up 7 bases and J gave up 3 bases, with 13 bases separating them. Germline V gene lookup returns CDR1 MNHEY and CDR2 SMNVEV (reference sequence). What was amplified from RNA transcripts were TCR beta CDR3 regions. First-round RT-PCR targeting the TCR CDR3 was performed with the HTBI primer set. MiXCR, applied by TCRdb to the multiplex PCR reads, yields one record per CDR3 protein. Found here are a few hundred thousand distinct CDR3 sequences, roughly 25% of them singletons; the top ten hold 70% to 75%.

Sequencing was carried out using blood. The chain recombines TRBV27 with TRBJ2-7; no clear D gene. The clonotype was recovered from a man in his fifties with Graves' hyperthyroidism. CDR3 sequence (DNA): TGTGCCAGCAACTCCTCTACCCTCTACGAGCAGTACTTC. This translates into CASNSSTLYEQYF.